This TCR beta chain is drawn from a study of CD8 T cells in ankylosing spondylitis. Libraries for TCR beta were made by quantitative 5'-RACE with molecular barcodes. Each CDR3 protein is one row after TCRdb ran MiXCR on the 5' RACE reads. Of roughly 490,000 distinct CDR3 sequences detected, roughly 5% appear once; the ten largest clones hold 3% to 4%. This clonotype was picked up many times. Its antigen is unknown. Overall study findings and caveats: Relatively rare in peripheral blood, disease-linked clones were also CD8+. As reported, disease-linked clones showed significant enrichment in matched ankylosing spondylitis synovial fluid. Ankylosing spondylitis blood seemed to carry a telltale TCR beta motif made of fewer than 10 highly homologous variants.

The J segment lost 4 bases and the V segment lost 4 bases, leaving 8 bases of the junction unmatched. CDR1 KGHDR and CDR2 SFDVKD come from the germline V gene. The CDR3 contains 15 residues. The TCR comes from a male donor with ankylosing spondylitis. The specimen was blood, either unsorted or a sorted T cell fraction (not recorded which). The V and J genes are TRBV24-1 and TRBJ1-2; 7 nucleotides match TRBD1. The CDR3 DNA reads as TGTGCCACCAGTGACCCTGCGAGGGGGCCCTATGGCTACACCTTC. Protein: CATSDPARGPYGYTF.